This paragraph reports one T cell receptor (beta chain). In the original workflow: Estimated nucleated cell counts came from reference gene primer amplification. Produced via immunoSEQ multiplex PCR; TCRdb's table is partial and in-frame only. That table furnishes V, J and clone size, whereas the DNA furnished D and trimming. Of around 220,000 clones in the sample, roughly 88% were seen once. The data are from a study of blood T cell repertoires in COVID-19. Study at large: Both acute and convalescent COVID-19 samples were obtained from the United States, Italy and Spain. T cells, B-cell-depleted T cells, or PBMCs provided the cDNA or gDNA that served as material.

The sample consisted of peripheral blood. The receptor's source is a woman in her thirties or forties who had recovered from COVID-19.

In DNA, the CDR3 is TGTGCCAGCTCCGGGACATTCTCTGGAAACACCATATATTTT. Protein product: CASSGTFSGNTIYF. The genes are TRBV7-9 and TRBJ1-3; possibly TRBD1 for D (6 bases). V was clipped by 8 bases and J by 0 bases, with 11 bases between them. Germline CDR1 reads SEHNR; CDR2 reads FQNEAQ (reference sequence). The length of the CDR3 is 14 residues.